This TCR beta chain is drawn from a study of beta chain features in type 1 diabetes. Study outcomes and limitations: TCRB CDR3 length was moderately but significantly reduced in all four CD4+ subsets of Type 1 diabetes patients. VDJ junctions from type 1 diabetes patients carried fewer insertions and larger deletions.

Sorting that relied on CD45RO/CCR7/CD25/CD127/CD95/CD27 yielded CD4+ naive, central memory, regulatory and stem cell-like memory cells. Trimming took off 2 bases at V and 2 bases at J, with 9 bases between the two ends. Germline CDR1 SEHNR, CDR2 FQNEAQ (reference sequence). CDR3 length equals 14 residues. This clone showed up just a few times. Its antigen is not known. The study reverse transcribed the entire isolated RNA, so it sequenced expressed TCRB transcripts. Produced via immunoSEQ multiplex PCR; TCRdb's table is partial and in-frame only. The sample holds 100,000 to 150,000 clones, 17% seen once.

This sequence was found in a man between 18 and 29 years old with type 1 diabetes. The sequencing input was central memory CD4+ T cells from blood. This chain links TRBV7-9 with TRBJ1-1; no definite D call. As DNA, the CDR3 is TGTGCCAGCAGCTTAAAACAGCCCAACACTGAAGCTTTCTTT. Translating it yields CASSLKQPNTEAFF. Supplemented by reference TRBV7-9 and TRBJ1-1, the full variable domain reads DTGVSQNPRHKITKRGQNVTFRCDPISEHNRLYWYRQTLGQGPEFLTYFQNEAQLEKSRLLSDRFSAERPKGSFSTLEIQRTEQGDSAMYLCASSLKQPNTEAFFGQGTRLTVV.